The sequence of this TCR delta chain was determined in a study of Vδ1+ human thymocytes. Findings and caveats of the study: Highly polyclonal TRG and TRD repertoires with Gaussian CDR3 length distributions appeared in thymus.

Sequences come from RNA converted to cDNA by reverse transcription. Multiplex PCR used pooled V-gene forward primers and a constant-region reverse primer to amplify CDR3s. TCRdb used CATT to re-call clones from the multiplex PCR reads. The sample consists of about 25,000 delta-chain clones, approximately 7% of them appearing once. Germline V lookup: CDR1 TSWWSYY, CDR2 QGS. CDR3 size: 17 residues. Between the trimmed V and J ends, which lost 0 bases and 1 base, there was a span of 15 bases. In regard to this clone: Antigen: not known.

The chain uses TRDV1 and TRDJ1; D might be TRDD2 (6 bases). The TCR comes from a girl less than two years old who had congenital heart surgery. What was sequenced was Vdelta1+ gamma-delta thymocytes from the thymus. Subset noted: FACS-sorted CD3+ TCRalphabeta- TCRVdelta1+ TCRVdelta2- thymocytes. The CDR3 nucleotides are TGTGCTCTTGGGGAACTAGTTCCTAACGTAAGCACCGATAAACTCATCTTT. It translates to CALGELVPNVSTDKLIF.